This TCR beta chain was sequenced during a study of cytomegalovirus exposure and HLA in healthy donors. Overall study results and limits: Later analysis suggested links between common viral pathogens and several top significant clusters.

PCR involved 60 Vbeta and 13 Jbeta primers. The assay was immunoSEQ multiplex PCR, and TCRdb's table has in-frame clones only and misses some. The table shows approximately 130,000 clones, with over 70% occurring only once. Of note for this clone: What it binds is unknown.

This CDR3 is 13 amino acids long. V lost 10 bases to trimming and J lost 2 bases; unmatched junction nucleotides: 2. Per germline, CDR1 SEHNR and CDR2 FQNEAQ (reference sequence). What was sequenced was PBMCs. This sequence joins TRBV7-9 and TRBJ1-3; 10 nucleotides match TRBD1. This TCR derives from a woman aged 35 to 49 in good health and CMV-seronegative. The CDR3 loop is CATGQGAGNTIYF. The CDR3 coding sequence is TGTGCCACCGGACAGGGGGCTGGAAACACCATATATTTT.